The clone carrying this T cell receptor beta chain was observed many times. Its antigen is undetermined. This specimen comes from a study of T cell repertoires in cytomegalovirus infection. Background on the study: Matching HLA type, along with CMV infection, was indicated by public TCR beta signatures.

The study's findings and limits: Summed frequency of shared TCR beta families picked out CMV carriers who also had the relevant HLA.

Trimming removed 3 bases at V and 6 bases at J, with 21 bases between. Germline assignment: CDR1 SGHTA and CDR2 FQGNSA. The CDR3 sequence is 16 residues long. TCRdb redid the calling of the reads with MiXCR, one entry per CDR3 protein. The table lists 150,000 or so distinct CDR3 sequences, approximately 5.9% of them singletons. The gene calls are TRBV7-2 and TRBJ2-7; D may match TRBD1 or TRBD2 (5 bases each). The clonotype was recovered from a human donor in good health (CMV status not recorded). Some clones in this sample may be carry-over from other donors' samples. Sequencing was done on a sample of PBMCs. Here the CDR3 reads CASSLFGLPRRGEQYF. CDR3 coding DNA: TGTGCCAGCAGCTTGTTCGGACTCCCGCGTAGGGGCGAGCAGTACTTC.